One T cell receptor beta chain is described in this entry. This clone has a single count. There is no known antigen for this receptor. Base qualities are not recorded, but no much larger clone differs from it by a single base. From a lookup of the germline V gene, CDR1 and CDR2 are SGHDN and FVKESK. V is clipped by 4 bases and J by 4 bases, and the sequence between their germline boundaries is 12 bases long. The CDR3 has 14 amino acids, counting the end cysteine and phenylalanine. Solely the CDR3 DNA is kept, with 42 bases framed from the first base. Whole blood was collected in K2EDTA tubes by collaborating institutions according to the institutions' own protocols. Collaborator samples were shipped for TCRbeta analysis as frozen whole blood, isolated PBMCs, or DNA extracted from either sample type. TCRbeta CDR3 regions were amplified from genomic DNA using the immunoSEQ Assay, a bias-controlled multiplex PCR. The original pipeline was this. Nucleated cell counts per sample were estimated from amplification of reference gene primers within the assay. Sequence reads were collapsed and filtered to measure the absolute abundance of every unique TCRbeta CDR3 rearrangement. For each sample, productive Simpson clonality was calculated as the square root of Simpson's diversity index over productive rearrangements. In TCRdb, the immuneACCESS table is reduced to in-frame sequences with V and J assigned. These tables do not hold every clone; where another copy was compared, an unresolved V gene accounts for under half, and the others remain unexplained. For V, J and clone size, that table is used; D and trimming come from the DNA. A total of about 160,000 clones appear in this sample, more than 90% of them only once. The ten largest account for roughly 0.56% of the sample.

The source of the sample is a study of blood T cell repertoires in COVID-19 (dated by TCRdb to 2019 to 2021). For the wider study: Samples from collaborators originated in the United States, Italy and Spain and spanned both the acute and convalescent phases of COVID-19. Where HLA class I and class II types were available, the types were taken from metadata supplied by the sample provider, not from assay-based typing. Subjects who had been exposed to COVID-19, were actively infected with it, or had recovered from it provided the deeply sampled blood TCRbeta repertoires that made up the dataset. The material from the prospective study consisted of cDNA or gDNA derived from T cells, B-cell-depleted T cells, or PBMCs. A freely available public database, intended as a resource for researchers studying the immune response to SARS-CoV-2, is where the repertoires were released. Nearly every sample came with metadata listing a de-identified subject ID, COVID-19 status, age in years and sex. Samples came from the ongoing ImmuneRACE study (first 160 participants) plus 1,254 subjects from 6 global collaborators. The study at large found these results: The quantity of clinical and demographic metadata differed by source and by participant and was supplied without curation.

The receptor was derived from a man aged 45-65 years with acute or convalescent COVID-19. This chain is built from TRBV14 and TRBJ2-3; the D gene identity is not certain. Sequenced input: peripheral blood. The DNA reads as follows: TGTGCCAGCAGCCCACACAACAGCTCAGATACGCAGTATTTT. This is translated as CASSPHNSSDTQYF.